This T cell receptor (beta chain) is drawn from a study of T cells in localized non-small cell lung cancer. This clone is large within its sample. Its target is unknown. Trimming at V came to 7 bases and at J to 3 bases, leaving 6 bases not matched to a gene. CDR3 length: 13 residues. CDR1 and CDR2 from the germline V gene are MDHEN and SYDVKM. Assay used: immunoSEQ multiplex PCR; TCRdb lists only in-frame clones, some missing. In the table there are several hundred clones, 20% to 25% of which are singletons. Notes on the study in general: Prolonged overall survival went with higher T cell density in the blood. Out of the top 100 tumor clones, a median 57 were seen in adjacent lung. In uninvolved adjacent lung, T cell clonality reached its highest value, exceeding tumor.

The clonotype was recovered from a woman aged 35 to 70 with stage III lung adenocarcinoma. The sample consisted of lung tumor tissue, taken before any cancer treatment. This chain joins TRBV28 and TRBJ2-7, with 7 bases identical to TRBD1. In DNA form, the CDR3 reads TGTGCCAGCATCCGACAGGGCAGCTACGAGCAGTACTTC. Translated, it gives CASIRQGSYEQYF.